This entry lists 20 T cell receptor beta chains sequenced from one sample in a study of control samples from healthy donors and cancer patients. Clones were read by immunoSEQ multiplex PCR, and TCRdb kept only the in-frame ones, dropping some. Of roughly 100,000 clones listed, about 83% were seen once; the top ten hold less than 15%. Sequencing was carried out using blood. The receptors shown here come from a woman between 45 and 60 years old in good health.

In regard to this clone: This same CDR3 is encoded by further DNA sequences in the sample. V usage is TRBV2 and J usage is TRBJ1-1; a possible D gene is TRBD1 (6 bases). V was pared by 9 bases and J by 0 bases, with 8 bases between. This CDR3 is built from 12 residues. Germline V gene sequence: CDR1 SNHLY, CDR2 FYNNEI. The CDR3 reads CASGQLNTEAFF. The CDR3 DNA reads as TGTGCCAGTGGACAGCTGAACACTGAAGCTTTCTTT.

Remarks on this clone: Different DNA sequences within this sample yield the same CDR3. The chain carries TRBV14 and TRBJ2-7, with 7 bases fitting TRBD2. The CDR3 contains 15 residues. With V trimmed by 3 bases and J by 2 bases, 7 bases remained unmatched. Per the germline V gene, CDR1 is SGHDN and CDR2 is FVKESK. Here the CDR3 DNA reads TGTGCCAGCAGCCAGGGTAGCGGGTTTGCCTACGAGCAGTACTTC. It translates to CASSQGSGFAYEQYF.

This clone was counted only a few times. The V gene is TRBV6-2 or TRBV6-3, the J gene TRBJ2-7, with 16 bases matching TRBD2. The CDR3 has 16 amino acids. V shed 2 bases, J shed 9 bases, and the junction held 7 bases outside the gene matches. Germline V gives CDR1 MNHEY, CDR2 SVGEGT. Here the CDR3 reads CASSYGTSGRAAWQYF. CDR3 in DNA: TGTGCCAGCAGTTACGGGACTAGCGGGAGGGCGGCTTGGCAGTACTTC.

V gene TRBV5-4 combines with J gene TRBJ2-7, with TRBD2 as a possible D gene (6 bases). V was shortened by 0 bases and J by 3 bases, with 10 bases between the two germline ends. Germline V CDR1 and CDR2: SGHNT, YYREEE (reference sequence). CDR3 size: 14 residues. The CDR3 DNA reads TGTGCCAGCAGCTTGGGGAGGGGAAGCTACGAGCAGTACTTC. This encodes CASSLGRGSYEQYF.

The genes are TRBV27 and TRBJ2-3, with D unresolved. The CDR3 runs to 15 residues. CDR1 and CDR2 from the germline V gene are MNHEY and SMNVEV (reference sequence). V was clipped by 8 bases and J by 0 bases, with 15 bases between them. The CDR3 nucleotides read TGTGCCAGCGGGAACTGGCGCGCTAGCACAGATACGCAGTATTTT. Translating it yields CASGNWRASTDTQYF.

A few counts support this clone. The chain carries TRBV13 and TRBJ1-4; 7 bases line up with TRBD1. The germline V gene encodes CDR1 PRHDT and CDR2 FYEKMQ (reference sequence). Trimming removed 3 bases from V and 7 bases from J; junction bases left unmatched: 2. This CDR3 comprises 13 residues. The CDR3 DNA is TGTGCCAGCAGCTTCAGGACAGGTGAAAAACTGTTTTTT. Amino acid sequence: CASSFRTGEKLFF.

CDR3 DNA sequence: TGTGCCACCAGCAGGGACTCCGGGACAGCGAACACCGGGGAGCTGTTTTTT. It specifies CATSRDSGTANTGELFF. The V gene is TRBV15, the J gene TRBJ2-2; 7 bases fit TRBD1. CDR1 is LNHNV and CDR2 is YYDKDF in the germline V gene (reference sequence). This CDR3 region has 17 residues. V was clipped by 3 bases and J by 0 bases; unmatched bases: 7.

The chain employs TRBV24-1 and TRBJ2-7, with TRBD2 as a possible D gene (6 bases). The CDR3 consists of 13 residues. V lost 5 bases to trimming and J lost 3 bases, with 10 bases between them. Germline CDR1 is KGHDR and CDR2 is SFDVKD. DNA for the CDR3: TGTGCCACCAGTGGAGGGACTGACTACGAGCAGTACTTC. The encoded protein is CATSGGTDYEQYF.

The rearrangement uses TRBV7-2 and TRBJ1-5; D call uncertain. This CDR3 has 13 amino acids. V dropped 5 bases and J dropped 3 bases, with 8 bases sitting between them. The germline V gene encodes CDR1 SGHTA and CDR2 FQGNSA. CDR3 sequence reads: CASSPFVNQPQHF. The DNA for the CDR3 is TGTGCCAGCAGCCCTTTTGTCAATCAGCCCCAGCATTTT.

Only a few counts were recorded for this clone. The rearrangement uses TRBV28 and TRBJ2-5; 9 bases agree with TRBD2. J gave up 2 bases and V 4 bases, and 8 bases lay outside the gene matches. Germline V gene sequence: CDR1 MDHEN, CDR2 SYDVKM. This CDR3 contains 16 residues. This CDR3 reads CASSSGTSGPQETQYF. The CDR3 bases are TGTGCCAGCAGTTCGGGAACTAGCGGGCCTCAAGAGACCCAGTACTTC.

CDR3 DNA sequence: TGCGCCAGCAGTACCCAAATCGGGACAGGGAACTACGAGCAGTACTTC. It specifies CASSTQIGTGNYEQYF. V usage is TRBV5-1 and J usage is TRBJ2-7, with 9 nucleotides matching TRBD1. The V gene end was trimmed by 5 bases and the J gene end by 3 bases; junction bases not matched to a gene: 12. The germline V gene has CDR1 SGHRS and CDR2 YFSETQ. The CDR3 is 16 amino acids.

This chain uses TRBV7-2 with TRBJ1-5; no firm D call. Germline CDR1 is SGHTA and CDR2 is FQGNSA. The CDR3 consists of 13 residues. V lost 4 bases and J 5 bases, leaving 9 bases between the germline ends. CDR3 loop: CASSSWLDQPQHF. The CDR3 nucleotides read TGTGCCAGCAGCTCCTGGTTAGATCAGCCCCAGCATTTT.

The chain carries TRBV7-9 and TRBJ2-3; D is ambiguous. The CDR3 totals 16 residues. V lost 7 bases, J lost 1 base, and 18 bases lay in between. Germline V gives CDR1 SEHNR, CDR2 FQNEAQ (reference sequence). The CDR3 loop is CASNPTEIRGTDTQYF. The CDR3 DNA follows: TGTGCCAGCAACCCAACCGAGATTCGCGGCACAGATACGCAGTATTTT. The variable domain in full, completed from reference TRBV7-9 and TRBJ2-3, reads DTGVSQNPRHKITKRGQNVTFRCDPISEHNRLYWYRQTLGQGPEFLTYFQNEAQLEKSRLLSDRFSAERPKGSFSTLEIQRTEQGDSAMYLCASNPTEIRGTDTQYFGPGTRLTVL.

CDR3 nucleotides: TGTGCCAGCAGCCAAGATGTAGCGGGGGGTTCCGTAAATACGCAGTATTTT. Protein product: CASSQDVAGGSVNTQYF. The V and J genes are TRBV3-1 (or the pseudogene TRBV3-2) and TRBJ2-3; 10 bases fit TRBD2. CDR3 length: 17 amino acids. J was trimmed by 7 bases and V by 0 bases; bases with no gene match: 10. Germline V lookup: CDR1 LGHDT, CDR2 YNNKEL (reference sequence).

Only one count was recorded for this clone. The rearrangement links TRBV6-2 or TRBV6-3 to TRBJ1-4; 9 positions agree with TRBD1. CDR1 is MNHEY and CDR2 is SVGEGT in the germline V gene. This CDR3 spans 14 amino acids. Trimming cost V 5 bases and J 6 bases; bases outside gene matches: 4. CDR3 loop: CASSNRDRDEKLFF. DNA of the CDR3: TGTGCCAGCAGTAACCGGGACAGGGATGAAAAACTGTTTTTT.

The genes are TRBV10-3 and TRBJ2-5, with unresolved D. From germline, CDR1 is ENHRY and CDR2 SYGVKD. CDR3 length equals 14 residues. V was shortened by 2 bases and J by 2 bases, with 9 bases between the two germline ends. CDR3 sequence (DNA): TGTGCCATCAGTGAGCATCACAGTCAAGAGACCCAGTACTTC. It codes for CAISEHHSQETQYF.

The gene calls are TRBV7-2 and TRBJ1-2, with TRBD1 as a possible D gene (5 bases). With 1 base removed from V and 5 bases from J, the gap between germline ends came to 8 bases. Germline lookup yields CDR1 SGHTA and CDR2 FQGNSA. The CDR3 is made up of 13 amino acids. The CDR3 DNA is TGTGCCAGCAGCTTAGGGCAGGGTTATGGCTACACCTTC. This codes for CASSLGQGYGYTF.

The chain combines TRBV27 with TRBJ1-5; D gene ambiguous. The CDR3 runs 14 residues. Between the trimmed V and J ends, which lost 3 bases and 7 bases, there was a span of 13 bases. Per the germline V gene, CDR1 is MNHEY and CDR2 is SMNVEV (reference sequence). The CDR3 region has the DNA TGTGCCAGCAGTTTTCGACTGGGTAGGCAGCCCCAGCATTTT. Its translation: CASSFRLGRQPQHF.

The chain employs TRBV30 and TRBJ2-7; possible D gene TRBD1, 6 bases. Germline V gene sequence: CDR1 GTSNPN, CDR2 SVGIG (reference sequence). V was cut by 4 bases and J by 2 bases, with 9 bases left in between. The length of the CDR3 is 12 residues. CDR3 loop: CAWTPGAYEQYF. The CDR3 DNA reads as TGTGCCTGGACTCCAGGGGCCTACGAGCAGTACTTC.

V and J are TRBV7-9 and TRBJ1-2, with TRBD1 as a possible D gene (5 bases). The CDR3 covers 14 residues. Germline loops: CDR1 SEHNR, CDR2 FQNEAQ (reference sequence). V gave up 0 bases and J gave up 1 base, with 6 bases separating them. CDR3 bases: TGTGCCAGCAGCTTAGCAGGGGTTAACTATGGCTACACCTTC. This gives the protein CASSLAGVNYGYTF.